This TCR beta chain was captured in a study of blood T cell repertoires in COVID-19 (dated by TCRdb to about 2020). Describing the broader study: The collaborator samples originated in the United States, Italy and Spain and spanned the acute and convalescent phases of COVID-19. The sample metadata nearly always contained a de-identified subject ID, COVID-19 status, age in years and sex. The material from the prospective study consisted of cDNA or gDNA derived from T cells, B-cell-depleted T cells, or PBMCs. The samples were drawn from the first 160 participants of the ongoing ImmuneRACE study and from more than 1,000 subjects provided by 6 global collaborators. The repertoires were released in a freely available public database meant as a resource for research on the immune response to SARS-CoV-2. Where available, HLA class I and class II types were taken from metadata supplied by the sample provider and were not determined by assay-based typing. Deeply sampled blood TCRbeta repertoires from subjects exposed to, actively infected with, or recovered from COVID-19 were included in the dataset.

The CDR3 measures 14 amino acids from cysteine to phenylalanine. Left in the record is the CDR3 DNA by itself, 42 bases read in frame from the first base. CDR1 and CDR2 are read off the germline V gene as KGHSH and LQKENI. The immunoSEQ Assay, a bias-controlled multiplex PCR, was used to amplify TCRbeta CDR3 regions from genomic DNA. Per the original workflow: Nucleated cell counts per sample were estimated from amplification of reference gene primers within the assay. Sequence reads were collapsed and filtered to measure the absolute abundance of every unique TCRbeta CDR3 rearrangement. Productive Simpson clonality was computed per sample as the square root of Simpson's diversity index over productive rearrangements. TCRdb retrieved this table from immuneACCESS and kept in-frame rearrangements only. Not all clones are present; in checked studies, unresolved V genes account for under half, and no reason is known for the remainder. Clone size and V and J calls were adopted from that table, with D and trimming inferred from the DNA. The sample data list fewer than 150,000 clones, and 60% to 80% of these were observed just once. The ten largest clonotypes hold roughly 9.7% of the sample.

General conclusions and limits of the study: Clinical and demographic metadata were provided uncurated, with the amount varying by source and participant.

In the case of this clone: Its cognate antigen has yet to be identified. The junction and the germline gene differ at one end; a read error may be behind it.

A second Seattle source provided samples from volunteer blood donors who had recovered from COVID-19. The collaborating institutions used their own protocols to collect whole blood in K2EDTA tubes. For TCRbeta analysis, collaborators shipped samples as frozen whole blood, isolated PBMCs, or DNA extracted from either of those sample types. The sample consisted of peripheral blood. This clonotype originated in a man aged 60-69 years who had recovered from COVID-19. The chain is made from TRBV18 and TRBJ2-7; the best D guess is TRBD2, with 5 bases matching. Read as DNA, the sequence is TGTGCCAGCTCCCCACAGAGGGAGCCGGCTGAGCAGTACTTC. The resulting protein is CASSPQREPAEQYF.